The 30 T cell receptor beta chains reported below all come from one sample, sequenced in a study of neurological immune-mediated disorders. TCRdb reanalysed the 5' RACE reads using MiXCR and keeps one entry per CDR3 protein. Among some 48,000 distinct CDR3 sequences listed, around a tenth were seen once. The sample was PBMCs. The receptors were gathered from a woman aged 40 to 50 with HTLV-1-associated myelopathy (HAM/TSP).

Note on this clonotype: A junction end diverges from the germline sequence, so it may reflect a read error. CDR3 DNA: TGTGCAAGCAGCTTAATGACTAGCGGGGGGGCCAGGTATACGCAGTATTTT. Translating it yields CASSLMTSGGARYTQYF. The rearrangement links TRBV7-3 to TRBJ2-3, with TRBD2 identical over 14 bases. The CDR3 has 17 residues. Per germline, CDR1 SGHTA and CDR2 FQGTGA. The full variable domain, in which reference TRBV7-3 and TRBJ2-3 provide the parts outside the CDR3, is GAGVSQTPSNKVTEKGKYVELRCDPISGHTALYWYRQSLGQGPEFLIYFQGTGAADDSGLPNDRFFAVRPEGSVSTLKIQRTERGDSAVYLCASSLMTSGGARYTQYFGPGTRLTVL.

This chain uses TRBV30 with TRBJ2-2; D might be TRBD1 (6 bases). The length of the CDR3 is 12 residues. V lost 3 bases to trimming and J lost 5 bases, with 7 bases between them. Looked up from germline, CDR1 is GTSNPN and CDR2 is SVGIG (reference sequence). CDR3 residues: CAWSQGTGELFF. The CDR3, as DNA: TGTGCCTGGAGCCAGGGGACCGGGGAGCTGTTTTTT.

Many counts were recorded for this clonotype. V usage is TRBV4-1 and J usage is TRBJ1-6, with D possibly matching TRBD1 (5 bases). CDR3 length: 17 residues. V lost 1 base to trimming and J lost 0 bases, with 10 bases between them. Germline loops: CDR1 MGHRA, CDR2 YSYEKL. CDR3 bases: TGCGCCAGCAGCCAAGTGACAGAGAGCTCCTATAATTCACCCCTCCACTTT. Its translation: CASSQVTESSYNSPLHF.

V and J are TRBV20-1 and TRBJ1-4; possibly TRBD1 for D (6 bases). Per germline, CDR1 DFQATT and CDR2 SNEGSKA (reference sequence). The CDR3 extends over 15 amino acids. Trimming cost V 6 bases and J 3 bases, with 17 bases left between them. CDR3 nucleotide sequence: TGCAGTGCGAGACCTTACAGGGAAGCTAATGAAAAACTGTTTTTT. Encoded protein: CSARPYREANEKLFF.

This clonotype was counted ten times or more. The rearrangement links TRBV15 to TRBJ2-1; TRBD1 matches at 7 bases. The CDR3 covers 15 residues. Germline values: CDR1 LNHNV, CDR2 YYDKDF (reference sequence). V gave up 5 bases and J gave up 2 bases; unmatched junction bases: 6. CDR3 loop: CATSEGARAYNEQFF. In nucleotides, the CDR3 is TGTGCCACCAGCGAGGGGGCGAGGGCCTACAATGAGCAGTTCTTC.

This clonotype was seen repeatedly, ten times or more. The chain employs TRBV7-2 and TRBJ2-7; possibly TRBD2 for D (6 bases). Per germline, CDR1 SGHTA and CDR2 FQGNSA. Between the trimmed V and J ends, which lost 5 bases and 3 bases, there was a span of 11 bases. The CDR3 has 13 residues. This CDR3 is CASSPDGGYEQYF. DNA for the CDR3: TGTGCCAGCAGCCCAGACGGGGGCTACGAGCAGTACTTC.

This clonotype was counted at least ten times. V gene TRBV10-3 combines with J gene TRBJ2-3; 9 nucleotides agree with TRBD2. This CDR3 contains 17 residues. The germline V gene encodes CDR1 ENHRY and CDR2 SYGVKD. After removal of 2 bases from V and 1 base from J, the junction contained 7 bases not matched to a gene. The CDR3 protein is CAISETQGLARTDTQYF. As DNA, the CDR3 is TGTGCCATCAGTGAGACCCAGGGACTAGCCCGCACAGATACGCAGTATTTT.

This clonotype was observed a handful of times. The chain couples TRBV20-1 to TRBJ2-7; perhaps TRBD2 as D (8 bases). Germline V gene sequence: CDR1 DFQATT, CDR2 SNEGSKA (reference sequence). There are 17 residues in the CDR3. V gave up 5 bases and J gave up 4 bases, with 27 bases separating them. The CDR3 sequence is CSASTDRRGALQYEQYF. CDR3 sequence (DNA): TGCAGTGCTTCAACGGACAGGCGGGGGGCCCTTCAGTACGAGCAGTACTTC.

This clonotype appeared many times. The rearrangement uses TRBV7-9 and TRBJ1-3; a possible D gene is TRBD1 (6 bases). Germline V gene data show CDR1 as SEHNR and CDR2 as FQNEAQ (reference sequence). The CDR3 is 17 residues long. Trimming removed 5 bases from V and 0 bases from J, with 17 bases in between. CDR3 DNA sequence: TGTGCCAGCAGCCGATCGACAGGACTCTCCTCTGGAAACACCATATATTTT. Amino acid sequence: CASSRSTGLSSGNTIYF.

This clonotype appeared many times. One junction end disagrees with the germline gene, perhaps due to a read error. The J gene is TRBJ1-3, the V gene TRBV12-3 or TRBV12-4; D perhaps matches TRBD1 (5 bases). CDR3 length: 15 residues. CDR3 coding DNA: TGTGCCAGCAGTTTCGGGCACGGGGCTGGAGACACCATATATTTT. It translates to CASSFGHGAGDTIYF.

This clonotype occurred many times. CDR3 region: CASSPGLYTGELFF. The CDR3 DNA reads as TGTGCCAGCAGCCCCGGACTGTACACCGGGGAGCTGTTTTTT. The genes are TRBV6-5 and TRBJ2-2; a possible D gene is TRBD2 (5 bases). The CDR3 consists of 14 residues. Trimming shortened V by 6 bases and J by 3 bases, and 11 bases separated the two germline ends. The germline gives CDR1 MNHEY, CDR2 SVGAGI.

This clonotype has at least ten counts. The chain uses TRBV6-1 and TRBJ1-6; unclear D gene. This CDR3 has 14 amino acids. V dropped 5 bases and J dropped 10 bases, with 15 bases sitting between them. The V gene's germline CDR1 is MNHNS and CDR2 SASEGT. DNA of the CDR3: TGTGCCAGCAGTCCCCTAGGCGGGGAATCACCCCTCCACTTT. It translates to CASSPLGGESPLHF.

This clonotype was found many times. The gene calls are TRBV2 and TRBJ2-7; D unclear. V was cut by 7 bases and J by 9 bases, with 25 bases left in between. CDR3 length: 15 residues. Germline CDR1 and CDR2: SNHLY and FYNNEI. This CDR3 reads CASIEADLHPAVQYF. The CDR3, as DNA: TGTGCCAGCATCGAGGCGGACCTTCACCCCGCGGTGCAGTACTTC. The entire variable domain, with the rest obtained from reference TRBV2 and TRBJ2-7, is as follows: EPEVTQTPSHQVTQMGQEVILRCVPISNHLYFYWYRQILGQKVEFLVSFYNNEISEKSEIFDDQFSVERPDGSNFTLKIRSTKLEDSAMYFCASIEADLHPAVQYFGPGTRLTVT.

This clonotype was seen ten or more times. The chain carries TRBV20-1 and TRBJ1-2; TRBD1 agrees at 11 bases. Germline values: CDR1 DFQATT, CDR2 SNEGSKA (reference sequence). This CDR3 is built from 15 residues. V gave up 0 bases and J gave up 5 bases; unmatched junction bases: 5. CDR3 in DNA: TGCAGTGCTAGAGATCGGACAGGGGGCGATTATGGCTACACCTTC. Translation: CSARDRTGGDYGYTF.

In this sample, this clonotype turned up many times. V is TRBV20-1 and J is TRBJ1-4; no firm D call. Between the trimmed V and J ends, which lost 1 base and 4 bases, there was a span of 13 bases. Germline V gene lookup returns CDR1 DFQATT and CDR2 SNEGSKA (reference sequence). The CDR3 is made up of 15 amino acids. As DNA, the CDR3 is TGCAGTGCTAGAGGTTGGCAGGCCGATAATGAAAAACTGTTTTTT. Protein: CSARGWQADNEKLFF.

The chain links TRBV20-1 to TRBJ2-7; TRBD2 aligns across 8 bases. Germline lookup yields CDR1 DFQATT and CDR2 SNEGSKA (reference sequence). This CDR3 contains 14 residues. Trimming cost V 1 base and J 4 bases; bases outside gene matches: 6. This CDR3 is CSARAPSGLYEQYF. As DNA, the CDR3 is TGCAGTGCTAGAGCCCCTAGCGGGCTTTACGAGCAGTACTTC.

This clonotype occurred many times. The chain has TRBV20-1 and TRBJ1-5, with no clear D. The length of the CDR3 is 13 residues. Germline V gene lookup returns CDR1 DFQATT and CDR2 SNEGSKA (reference sequence). With 2 bases removed from V and 7 bases from J, the gap between germline ends came to 12 bases. The CDR3 is CSARSGEGQPQHF. CDR3 in DNA: TGCAGTGCTAGAAGTGGGGAAGGCCAGCCCCAGCATTTT.

As to this clonotype: A much larger clone sits a single nucleotide away, making a read error possible. The rearrangement joins TRBV2 to TRBJ1-3, with no clear D. The CDR3 is 14 amino acids. CDR1 and CDR2 from the germline V gene are SNHLY and FYNNEI. The CDR3 sequence: CPSGKPGSGNTIYF. In nucleotides, the CDR3 is TGTCCCAGCGGGAAGCCGGGCTCTGGAAACACCATATATTTT. The complete variable domain, with remaining parts taken from reference TRBV2 and TRBJ1-3, reads EPEVTQTPSHQVTQMGQEVILRCVPISNHLYFYWYRQILGQKVEFLVSFYNNEISEKSEIFDDQFSVERPDGSNFTLKIRSTKLEDSAMYFCPSGKPGSGNTIYFGEGSWLTVV.

This clonotype was seen many times. For the CDR3, the DNA is TGTGCCAGCAGTTGGGGGGGAGGCACTGAAGCTTTCTTT. Translated: CASSWGGGTEAFF. The chain uses TRBV6-5 and TRBJ1-1; D might be TRBD1 (5 bases). Germline V gene data show CDR1 as MNHEY and CDR2 as SVGAGI. The CDR3 extends over 13 amino acids. V was shortened by 4 bases and J by 4 bases, with 10 bases between the two germline ends.

This clonotype is labeled as medium-sized (0.01 to 0.1%). The chain joins TRBV12-3 or TRBV12-4 to TRBJ1-1, with 11 positions matching TRBD1. The CDR3 is 15 amino acids. After removal of 7 bases from V and 3 bases from J, the junction contained 7 bases not matched to a gene. CDR3 in DNA: TGTGCCAGCAATGATCCGGGACAGGGGGACACTGAAGCTTTCTTT. This codes for CASNDPGQGDTEAFF.

This clonotype was seen at least ten times. V and J are TRBV12-3 or TRBV12-4 and TRBJ2-2; D not certain. CDR3 length: 15 amino acids. The ends were cut back, 3 bases at V and 4 bases at J, with 12 bases in the middle. Written as DNA, the CDR3 is TGTGCCAGCAGTTTCGCTGACTTTCCCACCGGGGAGCTGTTTTTT. Protein sequence: CASSFADFPTGELFF.

This clonotype was observed at least ten times. The chain links TRBV20-1 to TRBJ1-1; D is undetermined. The CDR3 is made up of 13 amino acids. The germline V gene encodes CDR1 DFQATT and CDR2 SNEGSKA (reference sequence). Trimming stripped 5 bases from V and 11 bases from J, with 21 bases between. CDR3 nucleotides: TGCAGTGCTTTTCCCCCCGGGTTGGATGGGGCTTTCTTT. It yields the protein CSAFPPGLDGAFF.

This clonotype has at least ten counts. The gene calls are TRBV5-1 and TRBJ1-1, with D perhaps TRBD1 (6 bases). Germline V CDR1 and CDR2: SGHRS, YFSETQ. The length of the CDR3 is 14 residues. V lost 4 bases and J 3 bases, leaving 13 bases between the germline ends. CDR3 sequence (DNA): TGCGCCAGCAGCCGGTTGGGGGGGCACACTGAAGCTTTCTTT. Its translation is CASSRLGGHTEAFF.

This clonotype was seen at least ten times. This chain connects TRBV5-1 to TRBJ2-1, with TRBD1 as a possible D gene (6 bases). Germline values: CDR1 SGHRS, CDR2 YFSETQ. Trimming took off 4 bases at V and 0 bases at J, with 14 bases between the two ends. This CDR3 has 16 amino acids. The CDR3, as DNA: TGCGCCAGCAGCGTACGACAGGCGAGCTCCTACAATGAGCAGTTCTTC. Protein sequence: CASSVRQASSYNEQFF.

A remark on this clonotype: Likely a read error: the CDR3 ends without its conserved phenylalanine or tryptophan. The DNA is omitted, as the CDR3 cannot be located on it reliably, and the CDR3 follows TCRdb's listing. This chain joins TRBV21-1 and TRBJ2-7; the table names TRBD1, a call not compared with the DNA. TRBV21-1 is given as a pseudogene. Termini included, the CDR3 measures 14 amino acids. CDR3 region: CASRRGGGSYEQYL.

As for this clonotype: The CDR3 carries no conserved terminal phenylalanine or tryptophan, so it likely arises from a read error. The genes are TRBV5-1 and TRBJ1-3; D unclear. The CDR3 loop spans 15 amino acids. Germline CDR1 and CDR2: SGHRS and YFSETQ. The CDR3 sequence: CASSPGRERGNTIYV. Here the CDR3 DNA reads TGCGCCAGCAGTCCCGGGAGAGAACGAGGAAATACCATATATGTT.

This clonotype came up many times. The rearrangement joins TRBV20-1 to TRBJ2-5; D gene unclear. Trimming stripped 1 base from V and 7 bases from J, with 19 bases between. The CDR3 has 15 amino acids. In germline, CDR1 is DFQATT, CDR2 SNEGSKA (reference sequence). This CDR3 reads CSARGVPRRVGTQYF. The CDR3 DNA reads TGCAGTGCTAGAGGGGTCCCTAGACGGGTGGGGACCCAGTACTTC.

This clonotype has at least ten counts. The CDR3 nucleotides read TGTGCCAGCAGTCCGAGTGGGGGGGAGCGAAACTATGGCTACACCTTC. The encoded protein is CASSPSGGERNYGYTF. The chain is built from TRBV12-3 or TRBV12-4 and TRBJ1-2; possible D gene TRBD1, 5 bases. Trimming took off 5 bases at V and 2 bases at J, with 18 bases between the two ends. CDR3 length: 16 amino acids.

This clonotype was found many times. The chain couples TRBV5-1 to TRBJ2-1; 8 nucleotides align to TRBD2. There are 12 residues in the CDR3. Germline trimming cut 4 bases from V and 9 bases from J; bases unmatched to any gene: 3. The germline V gene has CDR1 SGHRS and CDR2 YFSETQ. The CDR3 bases are TGCGCCAGCAGCGGAGCGGGGGTTGAGCAGTTCTTC. Protein sequence: CASSGAGVEQFF.

This clonotype was observed at least ten times. The rearrangement uses TRBV20-1 and TRBJ1-5; 11 bases map to TRBD1. The CDR3 totals 15 residues. With V trimmed by 3 bases and J by 4 bases, 5 bases remained unmatched. Looked up from germline, CDR1 is DFQATT and CDR2 is SNEGSKA (reference sequence). The CDR3 DNA reads TGCAGTGCTAGGGGGGACAGGGGGTGGAATCAGCCCCAGCATTTT. It encodes CSARGDRGWNQPQHF.